This TCR beta chain was captured by sequencing in a study of blood T cell repertoires in COVID-19. Study details: The origin of the acute and convalescent COVID-19 samples was the United States, Italy and Spain. From T cells, B-cell-depleted T cells, or PBMCs came the material, which was cDNA or gDNA.

Original processing methods: The authors estimated nucleated cell counts from reference gene primer amplification. Repertoires were generated with immunoSEQ multiplex PCR, while TCRdb's copy carries only in-frame clones and drops some. V, J and clone size are those of that table, while D and trimming were read from the DNA. The sample includes about 44,000 clones, roughly 84% of them seen just once. The V gene end was trimmed by 2 bases and the J gene end by 3 bases; junction bases not matched to a gene: 16. Germline V CDR1 and CDR2: SGHAT, FQNNGV. The CDR3 runs 19 residues. The rearrangement uses TRBV11-2 and TRBJ2-1, with 7 bases matching TRBD1. The sequenced sample consisted of peripheral blood. This TCR was recovered from a woman in her sixties or seventies with acute or convalescent COVID-19. CDR3 DNA: TGTGCCAGCAGCTTAACGACAGGGTCCCTTGACTCGGTCTACAATGAGCAGTTCTTC. Amino acid sequence: CASSLTTGSLDSVYNEQFF. The full variable domain, with the rest looked up from reference TRBV11-2 and TRBJ2-1, is EAGVAQSPRYKIIEKRQSVAFWCNPISGHATLYWYQQILGQGPKLLIQFQNNGVVDDSQLPKDRFSAERLKGVDSTLKIQPAKLEDSAVYLCASSLTTGSLDSVYNEQFFGPGTRLTVL.